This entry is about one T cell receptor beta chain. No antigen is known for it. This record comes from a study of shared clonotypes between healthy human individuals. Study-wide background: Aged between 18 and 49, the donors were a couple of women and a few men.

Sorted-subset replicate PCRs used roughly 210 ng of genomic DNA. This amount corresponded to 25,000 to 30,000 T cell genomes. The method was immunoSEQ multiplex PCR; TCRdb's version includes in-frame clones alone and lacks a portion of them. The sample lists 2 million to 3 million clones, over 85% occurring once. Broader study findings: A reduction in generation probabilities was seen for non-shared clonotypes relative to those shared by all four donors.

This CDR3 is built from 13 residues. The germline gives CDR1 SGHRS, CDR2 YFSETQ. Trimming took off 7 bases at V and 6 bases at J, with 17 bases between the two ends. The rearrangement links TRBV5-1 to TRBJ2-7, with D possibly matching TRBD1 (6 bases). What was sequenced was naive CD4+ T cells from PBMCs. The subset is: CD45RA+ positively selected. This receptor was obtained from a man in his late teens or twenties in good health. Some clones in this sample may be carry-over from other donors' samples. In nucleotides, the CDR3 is TGCGCCAGCCAGGACAGAAGCCTCTCCGAGCAGTACTTC. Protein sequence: CASQDRSLSEQYF.